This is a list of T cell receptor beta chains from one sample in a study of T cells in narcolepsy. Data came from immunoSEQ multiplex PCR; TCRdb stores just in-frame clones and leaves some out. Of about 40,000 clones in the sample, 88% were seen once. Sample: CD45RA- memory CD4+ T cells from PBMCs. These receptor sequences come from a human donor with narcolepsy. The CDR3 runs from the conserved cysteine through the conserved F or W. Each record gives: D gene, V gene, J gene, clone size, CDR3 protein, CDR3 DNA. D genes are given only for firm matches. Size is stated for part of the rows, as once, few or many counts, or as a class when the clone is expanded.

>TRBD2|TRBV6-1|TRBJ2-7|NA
CASSGGGLAGTLEQYF
TGTGCCAGCAGTGGGGGGGGACTAGCGGGGACCTTGGAGCAGTACTTC
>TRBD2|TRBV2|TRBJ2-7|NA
CASSLTSGRAYEQYF
TGTGCCAGCAGTTTGACTAGCGGGAGGGCCTACGAGCAGTACTTC
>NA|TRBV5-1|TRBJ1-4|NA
CASSLGSRAYRGGEKLFF
TGCGCCAGCAGCTTGGGCAGCCGGGCCTACCGGGGGGGAGAAAAACTGTTTTTT
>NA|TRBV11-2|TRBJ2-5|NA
CASSLTGAGDTQYF
TGTGCCAGCAGCTTGACCGGGGCTGGAGATACCCAGTACTTC
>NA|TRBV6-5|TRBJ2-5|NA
CASSLGGRTQYF
TGTGCCAGCAGTCTGGGTGGGAGGACCCAGTACTTC
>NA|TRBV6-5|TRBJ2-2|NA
CASSYRQFSHTGELFF
TGTGCCAGCAGTTACCGACAGTTTTCGCACACCGGGGAGCTGTTTTTT
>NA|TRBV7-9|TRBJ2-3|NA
CASSRRSPTDTQYF
TGTGCCAGCAGCCGCCGGTCGCCGACAGATACGCAGTATTTT
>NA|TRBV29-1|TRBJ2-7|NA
CSVIGGVVYEQYF
TGCAGCGTGATTGGAGGGGTTGTCTACGAGCAGTACTTC
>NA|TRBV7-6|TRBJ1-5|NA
CASSPGASNQPQHF
TGTGCCAGCAGCCCCGGCGCTAGCAATCAGCCCCAGCATTTT
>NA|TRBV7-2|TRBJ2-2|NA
CASSSSRVNTGELFF
TGTGCCAGCAGCTCTTCCAGGGTGAACACCGGGGAGCTGTTTTTT
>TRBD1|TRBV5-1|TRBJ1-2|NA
CASSLGTGSGYTF
TGCGCCAGCAGTCTTGGGACAGGGAGCGGCTACACCTTC
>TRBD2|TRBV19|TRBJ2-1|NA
CASSPPGGGLGEQFF
TGTGCCAGTAGCCCCCCCGGGGGGGGCCTGGGTGAGCAGTTCTTC
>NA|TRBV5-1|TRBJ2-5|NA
CASSLGEQGQTQYF
TGCGCCAGCAGCTTGGGGGAACAGGGTCAGACCCAGTACTTC
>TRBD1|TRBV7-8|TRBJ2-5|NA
CASSNRGRSETQYF
TGTGCCAGCAGCAACAGGGGGCGTTCAGAGACCCAGTACTTC
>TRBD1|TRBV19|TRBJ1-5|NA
CASSPGQGSYQPQHF
TGTGCCAGTAGTCCTGGACAGGGTAGTTATCAGCCCCAGCATTTT
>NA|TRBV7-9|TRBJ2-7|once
CASGRSQATYEQYF
TGTGCCAGCGGCCGTTCACAGGCGACCTACGAGCAGTACTTC
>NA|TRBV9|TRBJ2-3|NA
CASSVVTGDTQYF
TGTGCCAGCAGCGTAGTCACGGGAGATACGCAGTATTTT
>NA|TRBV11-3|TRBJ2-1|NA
CASSFRRADEQFF
TGTGCCAGCAGCTTTCGGAGGGCCGATGAGCAGTTCTTC
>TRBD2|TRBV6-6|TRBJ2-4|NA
CASRPREGRAKNIQYF
TGTGCCAGCAGGCCCAGGGAGGGACGAGCCAAAAACATTCAGTACTTC
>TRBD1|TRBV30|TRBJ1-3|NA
CAWRGQGGGNTIYF
TGTGCCTGGAGAGGACAGGGCGGTGGAAACACCATATATTTT
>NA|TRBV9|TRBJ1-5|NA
CASSVDSGSSNQPQHF
TGTGCCAGCAGCGTAGACTCGGGGTCTAGCAATCAGCCCCAGCATTTT
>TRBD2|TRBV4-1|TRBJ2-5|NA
CASSHPGGSGRFRETQYF
TGCGCCAGCAGCCACCCCGGGGGGAGCGGGAGATTTCGGGAGACCCAGTACTTC
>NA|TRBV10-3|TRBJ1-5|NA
CAISESRAIGQPQHF
TGTGCCATCAGTGAGTCTAGGGCAATTGGTCAGCCCCAGCATTTT